One sample yielded the 16 T cell receptor beta chains listed below, sequenced in a study of Graves' ophthalmopathy and Graves' hyperthyroidism. Amplified TCR beta CDR3 regions were obtained using RNA transcripts as template. A first-round RT-PCR used HTBI primers, followed by a second-round multiplex PCR. MiXCR, applied by TCRdb to the multiplex PCR reads, yields one record per CDR3 protein. The sample holds about 600,000 distinct CDR3 sequences, about 35% seen once. Sequences were obtained from peripheral blood or thyroid tissue (not recorded which). The receptors stem from an adult man with Graves' hyperthyroidism.

In its sample, this clonotype was seen a few times. The gene calls are TRBV30 and TRBJ2-5, with D hard to call. V lost 2 bases and J 7 bases, leaving 11 bases between the germline ends. Germline CDR1 and CDR2: GTSNPN and SVGIG (reference sequence). This CDR3 spans 12 amino acids. The CDR3 reads CAWSPRTGTQYF. CDR3 coding DNA: TGTGCCTGGAGTCCTAGGACCGGGACCCAGTACTTC. The full variable domain, rest sourced from reference TRBV30 and TRBJ2-5, is SQTIHQWPATLVQPVGSPLSLECTVEGTSNPNLYWYRQAAGRGLQLLFYSVGIGQISSEVPQNLSASRPQDRQFILSSKKLLLSDSGFYLCAWSPRTGTQYFGPGTRLLVL.

This clonotype showed up just a few times. V is TRBV7-2 and J is TRBJ1-3; D gene ambiguous. The V end was cut by 5 bases, the J end by 4 bases, with 6 bases between. The CDR3 is 12 amino acids. CDR1 and CDR2 (germline): SGHTA, FQGNSA. The CDR3 here is CASSPQGNTIYF. CDR3 sequence (DNA): TGTGCCAGCAGCCCTCAGGGAAACACCATATATTTT.

Of note for this clonotype: Sequence at one end of the junction differs from germline and may be a read error. The CDR3 DNA sequence: TGTGCCAGCAGACCGGGGGTCACCGGGGAGCTGCTTTTT. Encoded protein: CASRPGVTGELLF. The J gene is TRBJ2-2, the V gene TRBV12-3 or TRBV12-4, with D perhaps TRBD2 (6 bases). The CDR3 sequence is 13 residues long.

This clonotype was detected many times. The chain couples TRBV5-1 to TRBJ1-2; 8 bases are shared with TRBD1. Germline V gene data show CDR1 as SGHRS and CDR2 as YFSETQ. The CDR3 consists of 13 residues. Germline trimming cut 5 bases from V and 4 bases from J; bases unmatched to any gene: 4. CDR3 region: CASRSGQGYGYTF. In DNA, the CDR3 is TGCGCCAGCAGATCTGGACAGGGCTATGGCTACACCTTC.

This clonotype was observed many times. The V and J genes are TRBV7-6 and TRBJ1-6; a possible D gene is TRBD1 (5 bases). Trimming left V 3 bases short and J 6 bases short, with 12 bases between. Germline V CDR1 and CDR2: SGHVS, FNYEAQ. The CDR3 length is 15 residues. In DNA, the CDR3 is TGTGCCAGCAGCTTGGGCAGGGACGGTAATTCACCCCTCCACTTT. It codes for CASSLGRDGNSPLHF.

This clonotype was seen a few times. The chain is built from TRBV7-9 and TRBJ2-7; 8 nucleotides agree with TRBD1. V dropped 8 bases and J dropped 6; count of bases not matched to a gene: 18. CDR3 length: 16 residues. Germline CDR1 SEHNR, CDR2 FQNEAQ (reference sequence). This chain's CDR3 is CASSPPPGQGSGEQYF. The CDR3 DNA is TGTGCCAGCTCACCACCTCCAGGACAGGGTTCAGGCGAGCAGTACTTC.

This clonotype was detected many times. The V call is TRBV5-5, the J call TRBJ2-7; D ambiguous. The CDR3 spans 13 residues. CDR1 and CDR2 from the germline V gene are SGHKS and YYEKEE (reference sequence). Trimming shortened V by 0 bases and J by 2 bases, and 6 bases separated the two germline ends. CDR3 bases: TGTGCCAGCAGCTTGGTCGTCACCTACGAGCAGTACTTC. It codes for CASSLVVTYEQYF.

Comment on this clonotype: At one end, the junction sequence differs from germline, possibly due to a read error. The V call is TRBV20-1, the J call TRBJ2-6; the D gene is possibly TRBD1 (6 bases). Germline assignment: CDR1 DFQATT and CDR2 SNEGSKA (reference sequence). The CDR3 consists of 12 residues. This chain's CDR3 is CSASDSLNTEAF. Here the CDR3 DNA reads TGCAGTGCTTCGGACAGTTTGAACACTGAAGCTTTC.

In the case of this clonotype: A much larger clone sits a single nucleotide away, making a read error possible. V and J are TRBV11-2 and TRBJ1-1, with 7 positions matching TRBD1. Germline V gene lookup returns CDR1 SGHAT and CDR2 FQNNGV. The CDR3 has 15 amino acids. CDR3 in DNA: TGTGTCAGCAGCCCTTACAGACAGGGAGGCACTGAAGCTTTCTTT. It yields the protein CVSSPYRQGGTEAFF.

With respect to this clonotype: This sequence may be a read error, since a much larger clone differs from it by one base. The gene calls are TRBV7-9 and TRBJ1-2, with D possibly matching TRBD1 (5 bases). V was shortened by 10 bases and J by 4 bases, with 19 bases between the two germline ends. Germline assignment: CDR1 SEHNR and CDR2 FQNEAQ (reference sequence). The CDR3 is 14 residues long. CDR3: CAISEARVGYGYTF. CDR3 bases: TGTGCCATCAGTGAGGCCAGGGTAGGCTATGGCTACACCTTC.

The chain has TRBV2 and TRBJ1-4; D call uncertain. CDR1 and CDR2 (germline): SNHLY, FYNNEI. Trimming left V 6 bases short and J 5 bases short, with 10 bases between. This CDR3 spans 13 amino acids. In DNA form, the CDR3 reads TGTGCCAGCAGAGGAAGTGGGAATGAAAAACTGTTTTTT. Translation: CASRGSGNEKLFF.

This clonotype was seen repeatedly, ten times or more. The rearrangement uses TRBV7-8 and TRBJ2-2; 9 bases align to TRBD2. The J segment lost 5 bases and the V segment lost 7 bases, leaving 17 bases of the junction unmatched. The CDR3 is 18 amino acids. The germline V gene encodes CDR1 SGHVS and CDR2 FQNEAQ. CDR3 nucleotides: TGTGCCAGCAACCTGGGCACTGGCGGGGGGGCCCGAACCGGGGAGCTGTTTTTT. Its translation is CASNLGTGGGARTGELFF.

This clonotype has at least ten counts. This sequence joins TRBV6-1 and TRBJ1-5, with D unresolved. The CDR3 contains 15 residues. Trimming took off 2 bases at V and 0 bases at J, with 8 bases between the two ends. Germline V gene lookup returns CDR1 MNHNS and CDR2 SASEGT. CDR3 loop: CASSEIGYSNQPQHF. CDR3 bases: TGTGCCAGCAGTGAAATCGGATATAGCAATCAGCCCCAGCATTTT.

The chain links TRBV10-3 to TRBJ2-7, with 9 bases aligning to TRBD1. CDR3 length equals 16 residues. Germline V gene sequence: CDR1 ENHRY, CDR2 SYGVKD. Trimming removed 0 bases from V and 4 bases from J; junction bases left unmatched: 7. CDR3 sequence reads: CAISESSGTGRYEQYF. CDR3 sequence (DNA): TGTGCCATCAGTGAGTCGTCTGGGACAGGGCGTTACGAGCAGTACTTC.

For the CDR3, the DNA is TGTGCCAGCAGAAACCAGGGGGCCTACGAGCAGTACTTC. As protein: CASRNQGAYEQYF. This chain links TRBV7-2 with TRBJ2-7, with 7 bases identical to TRBD1. This CDR3 has 13 residues. Germline trimming cut 6 bases from V and 2 bases from J; bases unmatched to any gene: 4. Looked up from germline, CDR1 is SGHTA and CDR2 is FQGNSA.

The V and J genes are TRBV7-9 and TRBJ2-5; TRBD1 matches 12 bases. The CDR3 sequence is 16 residues long. Germline lookup yields CDR1 SEHNR and CDR2 FQNEAQ (reference sequence). Unmatched junction bases numbered 7, after V lost 3 bases and J lost 5 bases. CDR3 amino acids: CASSFRDRGRMETQYF. Here the CDR3 DNA reads TGTGCCAGCAGCTTCCGGGACAGGGGGCGAATGGAGACCCAGTACTTC.